This TCR beta chain was captured by sequencing in a study of cytomegalovirus exposure and HLA in healthy donors. 13 Jbeta primers and 60 Vbeta primers were used for the PCR. TCRdb's table, derived via immunoSEQ multiplex PCR, lists solely in-frame clones and lacks some. Found here are more than 95,000 clones, about 80% of them singletons; the top ten hold roughly 3.5%. This CDR3 comprises 14 residues. V was pared by 0 bases and J by 6 bases, with 2 bases of the junction left unmatched. Germline V gives CDR1 SGHRS, CDR2 YFSETQ. Sequenced: PBMCs. The TCR originated in a man between 40 and 49 years old in good health and CMV-seronegative. The V call is TRBV5-1, the J call TRBJ2-1, with 8 bases aligning to TRBD1. The CDR3 nucleotides are TGCGCCAGCAGCTTGGGTGGACAGGGCAATGAGCAGTTCTTC. It is translated as CASSLGGQGNEQFF.